These T cell receptor beta chains were read from a single sample in a study of blood T cell repertoires in COVID-19. The data were produced by immunoSEQ multiplex PCR, yet TCRdb's version contains in-frame clones alone and is incomplete. The table lists roughly 330,000 clones, 86% of them singletons. The source material was peripheral blood. The receptor source for this set is a woman aged 45-60 years with acute or convalescent COVID-19. Both conserved end residues are part of each CDR3. Each record gives: D gene, J gene, V gene, clone size, CDR3 protein, CDR3 DNA. The D gene is left open where the match is weak. Where a row states a size, it is once, few, many or the class of an expanded clone; other rows omit it.

TRBD1 TRBJ1-4 TRBV10-3 - CAIRRQGDDEKLFF TGTGCCATCAGACGACAGGGTGACGATGAAAAACTGTTTTTT
TRBD1 TRBJ1-2 TRBV10-3 - CAISGTGTGNEGYTF TGTGCCATCAGTGGAACCGGGACAGGGAACGAAGGCTACACCTTC
TRBD1 TRBJ2-7 TRBV29-1 many CSVETGGQYF TGCAGCGTTGAGACAGGGGGCCAGTACTTC
TRBD2 TRBJ2-1 TRBV24-1 - CATSDLRLPSGRVSYNEQFF TGTGCCACCAGTGATTTGAGGCTCCCTAGCGGGAGGGTCTCCTACAATGAGCAGTTCTTC
TRBD1 TRBJ2-7 TRBV2 - CASSDSGQGSYEQYF TGTGCCAGCAGTGATTCAGGACAGGGGAGTTACGAGCAGTACTTC
- TRBJ1-3 TRBV3-1/TRBV3-2 - CASSGTRRGGNTIYF TGTGCCAGCAGCGGAACTAGACGGGGGGGAAACACCATATATTTT
TRBD1 TRBJ1-6 TRBV25-1 - CASSRQGAGSPLHF TGTGCCAGCAGTAGGCAGGGGGCTGGGTCACCCCTCCACTTT
TRBD1 TRBJ2-1 TRBV27 - CASTGRGTGITNEQFF TGTGCCAGCACGGGCAGAGGGACAGGGATTACCAATGAGCAGTTCTTC
TRBD1 TRBJ2-7 TRBV19 - CASRTTGTGRSEQYF TGTGCCAGTAGGACTACCGGGACAGGGAGGTCCGAGCAGTACTTC
- TRBJ1-3 TRBV27 - CASSKPPRVTEIISGNTIYF TGTGCCAGCAGCAAACCCCCCCGTGTGACAGAAATAATCTCTGGAAACACCATATATTTT
- TRBJ2-7 TRBV6-2/TRBV6-3 - CASSVSSYEQYF TGTGCCAGCAGCGTCAGCTCCTACGAGCAGTACTTC
- TRBJ1-5 TRBV7-9 - CASRRTDNQPQHF TGTGCCAGCAGACGGACTGACAATCAGCCCCAGCATTTT
- TRBJ1-2 TRBV15 - CATSGGDGLYYGYTF TGTGCCACCAGCGGGGGGGACGGACTATACTATGGCTACACCTTC
- TRBJ2-5 TRBV18 - CASSPLDSQETQYF TGTGCCAGCTCACCCCTAGACAGCCAAGAGACCCAGTACTTC
- TRBJ2-6 TRBV5-1 once CASSLSGGGSSGANVLTF TGCGCCAGCAGCTTGAGTGGGGGGGGCTCCTCTGGGGCCAACGTCCTGACTTTC
TRBD1 TRBJ2-1 TRBV27 - CASSLTGGPPVSYNEQFF TGTGCCAGCAGTTTAACAGGGGGCCCACCAGTCTCCTACAATGAGCAGTTCTTC
- TRBJ1-2 TRBV28 - CASSQTRYGYTF TGTGCCAGCAGCCAGACACGTTATGGCTACACCTTC
TRBD1 TRBJ2-2 TRBV7-2 - CASSTRDRWNTGELFF TGTGCCAGCAGCACCAGGGACAGGTGGAACACCGGGGAGCTGTTTTTT
TRBD2 TRBJ2-1 TRBV6-6 - CASSYPAGGNEQFF TGTGCCAGCAGTTACCCAGCGGGAGGCAATGAGCAGTTCTTC
TRBD2 TRBJ2-1 TRBV14 - CASSQGPSGYNEQFF TGTGCCAGCAGCCAAGGCCCTAGCGGCTACAATGAGCAGTTCTTC
TRBD2 TRBJ2-7 TRBV5-1 - CASSLGELAGGYEQYF TGCGCCAGCAGCTTGGGAGAACTAGCGGGAGGCTACGAGCAGTACTTC
TRBD2 TRBJ2-1 TRBV27 - CASSLGAGTVNEQFF TGTGCCAGCAGTTTAGGAGCGGGAACGGTCAATGAGCAGTTCTTC
TRBD2 TRBJ2-3 TRBV3-1/TRBV3-2 - CASSQDSAGVTDTQYF TGTGCCAGCAGCCAAGACTCAGCGGGAGTAACAGATACGCAGTATTTT
TRBD2 TRBJ2-5 TRBV5-6 - CASSLWGLAGEETQYF TGTGCCAGCAGCTTGTGGGGACTAGCGGGAGAAGAGACCCAGTACTTC
- TRBJ1-6 TRBV9 once CASSPPGGASSPLHF TGTGCCAGCAGCCCACCCGGTGGGGCTAGTTCACCCCTCCACTTT
TRBD2 TRBJ2-7 TRBV7-2 - CASSSTSGRVEKYF TGTGCCAGCAGCTCGACTAGCGGGAGAGTTGAAAAGTACTTC
TRBD1 TRBJ2-2 TRBV2 - CASSADRGSNTGELFF TGTGCCAGCAGCGCGGACAGGGGGTCTAACACCGGGGAGCTGTTTTTT
- TRBJ1-2 TRBV5-1 - CASSLDPRMDYGYTF TGCGCCAGCAGCTTGGACCCCAGAATGGACTATGGCTACACCTTC
TRBD1 TRBJ2-5 TRBV2 once CASSGTGQETQYF TGTGCCAGCAGCGGGACAGGACAAGAGACCCAGTACTTC
- TRBJ1-2 TRBV18 - CASSPPDSTNYGYTF TGTGCCAGCTCACCACCGGACAGTACTAACTATGGCTACACCTTC
TRBD2 TRBJ2-1 TRBV6-5 - CASSTRLAGFEQFF TGTGCCAGCAGTACTAGACTAGCGGGATTTGAGCAGTTCTTC
TRBD1 TRBJ2-2 TRBV6-5 - CASRTGSGELFF TGTGCCAGCAGGACAGGGTCCGGGGAGCTGTTTTTT
TRBD2 TRBJ2-3 TRBV11-3 - CASSFTSGGTDTQYF TGTGCCAGCAGCTTCACTAGCGGGGGGACAGATACGCAGTATTTT
- TRBJ2-3 TRBV9 - CASSRSTDTQYF TGTGCCAGCTCGCGGAGCACAGATACGCAGTATTTT
- TRBJ1-4 TRBV7-8 - CASSPVGGFATNEKLFF TGTGCCAGCAGCCCCGTTGGGGGGTTTGCAACTAATGAAAAACTGTTTTTT
- TRBJ1-4 TRBV28 once CATSPERAIGATNEKLFF TGTGCCACTTCACCAGAGAGGGCTATTGGCGCAACTAATGAAAAACTGTTTTTT
- TRBJ1-1 TRBV5-1 - CASSTEGGTEAFF TGCGCCAGCAGCACAGAAGGGGGCACTGAAGCTTTCTTT
- TRBJ2-7 TRBV5-1 - CASSLGGYEQYF TGCGCCAGCAGCTTGGGAGGTTACGAGCAGTACTTC
TRBD1 TRBJ1-5 TRBV27 once CASSRQGVGNQPQHF TGTGCCAGCAGCCGACAGGGAGTGGGCAATCAGCCCCAGCATTTT
TRBD1 TRBJ2-2 TRBV19 - CASRETGGTLTGELFF TGTGCCAGTCGAGAAACAGGGGGTACTCTCACCGGGGAGCTGTTTTTT
- TRBJ2-6 TRBV7-6 few CASSLMGAGANVLTF TGTGCCAGCAGCTTAATGGGCGCGGGGGCCAACGTCCTGACTTTC